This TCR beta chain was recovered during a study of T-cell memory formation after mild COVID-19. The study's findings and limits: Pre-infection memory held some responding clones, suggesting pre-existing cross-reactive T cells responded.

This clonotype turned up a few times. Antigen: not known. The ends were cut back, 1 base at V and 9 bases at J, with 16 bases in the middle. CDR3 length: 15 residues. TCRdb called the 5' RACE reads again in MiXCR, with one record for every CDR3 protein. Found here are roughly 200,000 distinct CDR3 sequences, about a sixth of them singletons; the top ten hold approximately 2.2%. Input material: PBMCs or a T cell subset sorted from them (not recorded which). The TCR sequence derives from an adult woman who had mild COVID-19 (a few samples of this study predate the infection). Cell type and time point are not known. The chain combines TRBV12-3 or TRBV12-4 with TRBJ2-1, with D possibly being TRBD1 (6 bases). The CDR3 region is CASSLGDRPILEQFF. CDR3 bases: TGTGCCAGCAGTTTAGGTGACAGGCCGATCCTTGAGCAGTTCTTC.